Listed below are T cell receptor beta chains from one sample, sequenced in a study of cytomegalovirus exposure and HLA in healthy donors. Only in-frame clones appear in the TCRdb table, and some are missing; sequencing was by immunoSEQ multiplex PCR. This table holds about 200,000 clones, around 77% found once. The sequenced sample consisted of PBMCs. These receptors were obtained from a woman aged 25 to 45 in good health and CMV-seronegative. CDR3s include the opening cysteine and the closing phenylalanine or tryptophan. Fields, in order: clone size, V gene, D gene, J gene, CDR3 DNA, CDR3 protein. The D gene is left open where the match is weak. Expanded clones are given a class, and other clones once, few, many or no size at all.

size: NA; V: TRBV27; D: NA; J: TRBJ2-1; DNA: TGTGCCAGCAGTTTATGGGGAGCCGGAACTTACAATGAGCAGTTCTTC; CDR3: CASSLWGAGTYNEQFF
size: NA; V: TRBV7-8; D: TRBD1; J: TRBJ2-2; DNA: TGTGCCAGCAGCTTCTCTGGGGACAGGTTGTTTTTT; CDR3: CASSFSGDRLFF
size: NA; V: TRBV20-1; D: NA; J: TRBJ2-4; DNA: TGCAGTGCTCCGTGGGGCCGCGAGTACTTC; CDR3: CSAPWGREYF
size: NA; V: TRBV5-1; D: TRBD1; J: TRBJ2-3; DNA: TGCGCCAGCAGCCCAGGGACAGGGGTAATGGCAGATACGCAGTATTTT; CDR3: CASSPGTGVMADTQYF
size: once; V: TRBV2; D: NA; J: TRBJ2-5; DNA: TGTGCCACCAAGGTACGCGGGCAAGAGACCCAGTACTTC; CDR3: CATKVRGQETQYF
size: once; V: TRBV9; D: NA; J: TRBJ1-2; DNA: TGTGCCAGCGGCGTGTTATCTGCCCTATCTCGATCAGGAGAGCGGGGCTACACCTTC; CDR3: CASGVLSALSRSGERGYTF
size: NA; V: TRBV27; D: NA; J: TRBJ1-1; DNA: TGTGCCAGCAGCGGAGGCAGTGACACTGAAGCTTTCTTT; CDR3: CASSGGSDTEAFF
size: NA; V: TRBV29-1; D: TRBD2; J: TRBJ2-3; DNA: TGCAGCGTTGATAGCGGGGGGCCAGATACGCAGTATTTT; CDR3: CSVDSGGPDTQYF
size: NA; V: TRBV2; D: NA; J: TRBJ1-5; DNA: TGTGCCAGCAGTCCGGGACTTGGGGGATATCAGCCCCAGCATTTT; CDR3: CASSPGLGGYQPQHF
size: NA; V: TRBV5-1; D: NA; J: TRBJ1-1; DNA: TGCGCCAGCAGCTTGGCGCCGGTCACTGAAGCTTTCTTT; CDR3: CASSLAPVTEAFF
size: once; V: TRBV5-1; D: NA; J: TRBJ2-1; DNA: TGCGCCAGCAGCTTGGCCGCGCAGGGCGGCGACAATGAGCAGTTCTTC; CDR3: CASSLAAQGGDNEQFF
size: once; V: TRBV9; D: TRBD1; J: TRBJ2-7; DNA: TGTGCCAGCAGCGTGGGACAGGGGAAGGAGGCCTACGAGCAGTACTTC; CDR3: CASSVGQGKEAYEQYF
size: NA; V: TRBV10-3; D: NA; J: TRBJ1-1; DNA: TGTGCCATCAGTGAGAATCCAGTCATGAACACTGAAGCTTTCTTT; CDR3: CAISENPVMNTEAFF
size: few; V: TRBV28; D: NA; J: TRBJ1-2; DNA: TGTGCCAGCAGTTTGGTGGGCGCCTATGGCTACACCTTC; CDR3: CASSLVGAYGYTF
size: NA; V: TRBV9; D: NA; J: TRBJ2-5; DNA: TGTGCCAGCAGCGGGGGCCCTCAAGAGACCCAGTACTTC; CDR3: CASSGGPQETQYF
size: NA; V: TRBV5-1; D: NA; J: TRBJ2-7; DNA: TGCGCCAGCAGCTTGACCCGGGCCTACGAGCAGTACTTC; CDR3: CASSLTRAYEQYF
size: NA; V: TRBV28; D: NA; J: TRBJ1-4; DNA: TGTGCCAGCAGTTTTCCGGGGTCTGAAAAACTGTTTTTT; CDR3: CASSFPGSEKLFF
size: NA; V: TRBV2; D: TRBD2; J: TRBJ2-1; DNA: TGTGCCAGCAGCCGAAGGCTAGCGGGGGGCAACAATGAGCAGTTCTTC; CDR3: CASSRRLAGGNNEQFF
size: NA; V: TRBV7-2; D: NA; J: TRBJ2-5; DNA: TGTGCCAGCAGCTTCTATCGCGGGGTTATCCAAGAGACCCAGTACTTC; CDR3: CASSFYRGVIQETQYF
size: NA; V: TRBV5-1; D: NA; J: TRBJ1-3; DNA: TGCGCCAGCAGCCGCCCTCTTCAGTCATCGTGGGGAAACACCATATATTTT; CDR3: CASSRPLQSSWGNTIYF
size: NA; V: TRBV7-2; D: NA; J: TRBJ2-2; DNA: TGTGCCAGCAGCTTACAACCTGACACTTTCACCGGGGAGCTGTTTTTT; CDR3: CASSLQPDTFTGELFF
size: NA; V: TRBV6-6; D: NA; J: TRBJ2-5; DNA: TGTGCCAGCAGCGAGCGCACGTATTCGCAAGAGACCCAGTACTTC; CDR3: CASSERTYSQETQYF
size: NA; V: TRBV5-1; D: TRBD2; J: TRBJ2-7; DNA: TGCGCCAGCAGCTCTAAGCGGGGGGCCTCCTACGAGCAGTACTTC; CDR3: CASSSKRGASYEQYF
size: NA; V: TRBV7-2; D: TRBD2; J: TRBJ2-7; DNA: TGTGCCAGCAGCGGTCGTACTAGCGGCTCCTACGAGCAGTACTTC; CDR3: CASSGRTSGSYEQYF
size: NA; V: TRBV6-5; D: TRBD2; J: TRBJ2-7; DNA: TGTGCCAGCAGCCCTAGCGGAGACTACGAGCAGTACTTC; CDR3: CASSPSGDYEQYF
size: NA; V: TRBV5-1; D: TRBD2; J: TRBJ2-3; DNA: TGCGCCAGCAGCGCTACTAGCGGGGGGGCGACAGCAGATACGCAGTATTTT; CDR3: CASSATSGGATADTQYF